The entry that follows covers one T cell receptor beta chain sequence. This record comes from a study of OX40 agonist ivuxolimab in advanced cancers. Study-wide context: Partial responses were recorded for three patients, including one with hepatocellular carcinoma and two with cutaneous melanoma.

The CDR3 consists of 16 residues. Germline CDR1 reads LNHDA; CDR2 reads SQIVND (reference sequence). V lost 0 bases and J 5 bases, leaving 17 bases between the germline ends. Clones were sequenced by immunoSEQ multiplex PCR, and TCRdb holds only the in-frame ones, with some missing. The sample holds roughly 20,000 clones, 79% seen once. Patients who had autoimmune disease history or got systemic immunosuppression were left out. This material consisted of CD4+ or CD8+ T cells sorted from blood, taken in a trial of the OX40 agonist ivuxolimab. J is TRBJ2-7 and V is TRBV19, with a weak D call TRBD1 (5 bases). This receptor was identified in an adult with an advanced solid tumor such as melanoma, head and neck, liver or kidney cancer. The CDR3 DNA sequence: TGTGCCAGTAGTATAGACCGAAGGGGAACAGGCCACGAGCAGTACTTC. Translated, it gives CASSIDRRGTGHEQYF.